The sequence of this TCR beta chain was determined in a study of T cell responses to AZD1222 COVID-19 vaccine. Study-level findings and limits: A rise in Spike-specific TCR breadth and depth followed two AZD1222 doses. Spike was spanned by vaccine-associated CD4 TCRs, which were dominant at 160-218 and 743-854.

Germline V gives CDR1 SEHNR, CDR2 FQNEAQ (reference sequence). This CDR3 has 18 residues. The junction had 12 bases not matched to a gene; V was cut back by 4 bases and J by 3 bases. Assay used: immunoSEQ multiplex PCR; TCRdb lists only in-frame clones, some missing. The repertoire consists of some 120,000 clones, with 86% occurring once and the leading ten covering around 3%. This clone was counted a single time. Antigen specificity is unknown. This clonotype originated in an adult who received the AZD1222 COVID-19 vaccine. This chain links TRBV7-9 with TRBJ1-2, with TRBD1 matching 12 bases. The material sequenced was peripheral blood, taken 28 days after the second AZD1222 dose. CDR3 residues: CASSYKAGTGGNDYGYTF. In DNA, the CDR3 is TGTGCCAGCAGCTATAAAGCCGGGACAGGGGGCAACGACTATGGCTACACCTTC. The full variable domain, completed using reference TRBV7-9 and TRBJ1-2, is DTGVSQNPRHKITKRGQNVTFRCDPISEHNRLYWYRQTLGQGPEFLTYFQNEAQLEKSRLLSDRFSAERPKGSFSTLEIQRTEQGDSAMYLCASSYKAGTGGNDYGYTFGSGTRLTVV.